This T cell receptor beta chain was identified during a study of a mutant IDH1 vaccine in newly diagnosed glioma. Overall study: The start of vaccination came 4-6 weeks after radiotherapy alone, or with temozolomide cycles.

Time point: week 23, last vaccination. Every vaccine dose comprised 300 ug of mutant IDH1 20-mer peptide plus topical imiquimod. Generated by immunoSEQ multiplex PCR, the TCRdb table keeps only in-frame clones and is missing some. The table shows over 55,000 clones, with about 81% occurring only once. The CDR3 sequence is 14 residues long. V lost 0 bases and J lost 3, with 8 bases in between. CDR1 is SGHRS and CDR2 is YFSETQ in the germline V gene. To note about this clone: The antigen remains undetermined.

The sequenced sample was PBMCs, obtained from a glioma patient whose treatment included an IDH1 peptide vaccine. The TCR was taken from a woman between 35 and 50 years old with glioma. Some clones in this sample may be carry-over from other donors' samples. V usage is TRBV5-1 and J usage is TRBJ2-3, with D hard to call. The CDR3 region has the DNA TGCGCCAGCAGCTTGGAGGGCAGGACAGATACGCAGTATTTT. This gives the protein CASSLEGRTDTQYF. The full variable domain, rest sourced from reference TRBV5-1 and TRBJ2-3, is KAGVTQTPRYLIKTRGQQVTLSCSPISGHRSVSWYQQTPGQGLQFLFEYFSETQRNKGNFPGRFSGRQFSNSRSEMNVSTLELGDSALYLCASSLEGRTDTQYFGPGTRLTVL.